Following are 27 T cell receptor beta chains from one sample sequenced in a study of PD-L1 blockade in urothelial cancer. Time point: pretreatment peripheral blood. Generated by immunoSEQ multiplex PCR, the TCRdb table keeps only in-frame clones and is missing some. The sample lists about 81,000 clones, roughly 90% occurring once. The sample in question was PBMCs, obtained around atezolizumab (anti-PD-L1) treatment. All receptors derive from a woman of 80 years or more with urothelial cancer.

The chain recombines TRBV2 with TRBJ1-4; D unresolved. The germline CDR1 and CDR2 sequences are SNHLY and FYNNEI. The CDR3 loop spans 14 amino acids. Deletions cut 1 base from V and 8 bases from J, with 11 bases between. The CDR3 coding sequence is TGTGCCAGCAGTGAAGGGTCCGTTCGGGAAAAACTGTTTTTT. It yields the protein CASSEGSVREKLFF.

J is TRBJ2-1 and V is TRBV5-4; tentatively, D is TRBD2 (5 bases). The CDR3 loop spans 16 amino acids. Germline CDR1 and CDR2: SGHNT and YYREEE (reference sequence). V shed 0 bases and J shed 2 bases, with 12 bases lying between them. CDR3 nucleotide sequence: TGTGCCAGCAGCTTGGTTTCCAGCGGACCCTACAATGAGCAGTTCTTC. Translating it yields CASSLVSSGPYNEQFF.

The J gene is TRBJ2-7, the V gene TRBV7-9; maybe TRBD1 (8 bases). Germline V CDR1 and CDR2: SEHNR, FQNEAQ (reference sequence). This CDR3 is built from 15 residues. Between the trimmed V and J ends, which lost 1 base and 3 bases, there was a span of 13 bases. For the CDR3, the DNA is TGTGCCAGCAGCTTAGTACAGGGGGGGATCTACGAGCAGTACTTC. This encodes CASSLVQGGIYEQYF.

The V call is TRBV28, the J call TRBJ1-2, with 9 bases aligning to TRBD1. Per the germline V gene, CDR1 is MDHEN and CDR2 is SYDVKM. The CDR3 runs 15 residues. V trimming: 5 bases; J trimming: 6 bases; junction bases outside the gene matches: 10. CDR3 protein: CASSNGQGRIDGYTF. CDR3 bases: TGTGCCAGCAGTAACGGACAGGGGAGGATAGATGGCTACACCTTC.

The rearrangement links TRBV4-2 to TRBJ2-1; TRBD2 matches 11 bases. Unmatched junction bases numbered 6, after V lost 1 base and J lost 7 bases. Germline CDR1 and CDR2: LGHNA and YNFKEQ. This CDR3 contains 16 residues. The CDR3 nucleotides are TGTGCCAGCAGCCAAGCATCTAGCGGGGGGAATAATGAGCAGTTCTTC. Translating gives CASSQASSGGNNEQFF.

This chain links TRBV7-9 with TRBJ2-2; 8 bases fit TRBD1. This CDR3 spans 15 amino acids. Trimming at V came to 2 bases and at J to 6 bases, leaving 5 bases not matched to a gene. Germline V gene data show CDR1 as SEHNR and CDR2 as FQNEAQ (reference sequence). Here the CDR3 DNA reads TGTGCCAGCAGCTTATCCCAGGGGGCGGCCGGGGAGCTGTTTTTT. Amino acids: CASSLSQGAAGELFF.

The rearrangement uses TRBV5-5 and TRBJ1-3, with 8 positions matching TRBD1. With 5 bases clipped from V and 4 bases from J, the junction kept 5 bases outside the gene matches. The CDR3 spans 14 residues. In germline, CDR1 is SGHKS, CDR2 YYEKEE (reference sequence). The CDR3 protein is CASSPGGTGNTIYF. CDR3 DNA sequence: TGTGCCAGCAGTCCAGGGGGCACAGGAAACACCATATATTTT.

The rearrangement joins TRBV29-1 to TRBJ2-1; D unresolved. CDR3 length: 10 residues. V lost 7 bases, J lost 3 bases, and 4 bases lay in between. The germline gives CDR1 SQVTM, CDR2 ANQGSEA. For the CDR3, the DNA is TGCAGCGGCTACTACAATGAGCAGTTCTTC. It is translated as CSGYYNEQFF.

The rearrangement links TRBV9 to TRBJ2-7, with a possible D match to TRBD2 (5 bases). Trimming removed 3 bases from V and 6 bases from J, with 16 bases in between. CDR3 length equals 14 residues. CDR1 and CDR2 (germline): SGDLS, YYNGEE. The CDR3 DNA reads TGTGCCAGCAGCGCCAATCTCCTTCGGGGCGAGCAGTACTTC. Translating it yields CASSANLLRGEQYF. Full variable domain (missing parts from reference TRBV9 and TRBJ2-7): DSGVTQTPKHLITATGQRVTLRCSPRSGDLSVYWYQQSLDQGLQFLIQYYNGEERAKGNILERFSAQQFPDLHSELNLSSLELGDSALYFCASSANLLRGEQYFGPGTRLTVT.

V is TRBV4-2 and J is TRBJ1-2, with TRBD1 matching over 7 bases. The germline V gene encodes CDR1 LGHNA and CDR2 YNFKEQ. CDR3 length equals 15 residues. Trimming at V came to 3 bases and at J to 6 bases, leaving 10 bases not matched to a gene. As DNA, the CDR3 is TGTGCCAGCAGCCAGGGGGGACAGCGAGGGGATGGCTACACCTTC. This codes for CASSQGGQRGDGYTF.

The chain has TRBV27 and TRBJ2-5; 9 nucleotides line up with TRBD1. The germline CDR1 and CDR2 sequences are MNHEY and SMNVEV (reference sequence). The trim removed 4 bases at V and 5 bases at J, leaving 8 bases unmatched. CDR3 length equals 15 residues. For the CDR3, the DNA is TGTGCCAGCAGTTATCGGACAGGGGCTCGGGAGACCCAGTACTTC. Protein sequence: CASSYRTGARETQYF.

The V call is TRBV7-9, the J call TRBJ1-1; D is ambiguous. The CDR3 is 14 amino acids. Deletions cut 3 bases from V and 1 base from J, with 9 bases between. Per germline, CDR1 SEHNR and CDR2 FQNEAQ (reference sequence). DNA of the CDR3: TGTGCCAGCAGCTTCGAGGTGGCGAACACTGAAGCTTTCTTT. As protein: CASSFEVANTEAFF.

This clone was seen only a few times. The rearrangement links TRBV19 to TRBJ1-5, with D tentatively TRBD1 (6 bases). This CDR3 comprises 16 residues. V was trimmed by 2 bases and J by 2 bases, leaving 13 bases between them. The V gene's germline CDR1 is LNHDA and CDR2 SQIVND (reference sequence). The CDR3 here is CASSILGGPGNQPQHF. The CDR3 coding sequence is TGTGCCAGTAGTATATTGGGGGGGCCTGGCAATCAGCCCCAGCATTTT.

This rearrangement joins TRBV2 to TRBJ2-1, with D possibly matching TRBD2 (6 bases). Trimming cost V 8 bases and J 9 bases, with 23 bases left between them. Germline lookup yields CDR1 SNHLY and CDR2 FYNNEI. This CDR3 region has 15 residues. In DNA form, the CDR3 reads TGTGCCAGCCTCCTCCCTCTCGGGAGTTCCGGTGAGCAGTTCTTC. Translated, it gives CASLLPLGSSGEQFF. Full variable domain (missing parts from reference TRBV2 and TRBJ2-1): EPEVTQTPSHQVTQMGQEVILRCVPISNHLYFYWYRQILGQKVEFLVSFYNNEISEKSEIFDDQFSVERPDGSNFTLKIRSTKLEDSAMYFCASLLPLGSSGEQFFGPGTRLTVL.

V and J are TRBV5-8 and TRBJ2-7; TRBD1 matches at 9 bases. CDR3 length equals 16 residues. The V gene end was trimmed by 0 bases and the J gene end by 2 bases; junction bases not matched to a gene: 6. Looked up from germline, CDR1 is SGHTS and CDR2 is YDEGEE. CDR3 region: CASSLVSGQGPYEQYF. In DNA form, the CDR3 reads TGTGCCAGCAGCTTGGTATCCGGACAGGGGCCCTACGAGCAGTACTTC. Full variable domain (missing parts from reference TRBV5-8 and TRBJ2-7): EAGVTQSPTHLIKTRGQQATLRCSPISGHTSVYWYQQALGLGLQFLLWYDEGEERNRGNFPPRFSGRQFPNYSSELNVNALELEDSALYLCASSLVSGQGPYEQYFGPGTRLTVT.

The V gene is TRBV2, the J gene TRBJ2-4; D remains ambiguous. V was trimmed by 3 bases and J by 13 bases, leaving 10 bases between them. This CDR3 spans 11 amino acids. Germline assignment: CDR1 SNHLY and CDR2 FYNNEI. In DNA, the CDR3 is TGTGCCAGCAGTGATCAAGAGACACAGTACTTC. Translated: CASSDQETQYF. The whole variable domain, filled in from reference TRBV2 and TRBJ2-4, reads EPEVTQTPSHQVTQMGQEVILRCVPISNHLYFYWYRQILGQKVEFLVSFYNNEISEKSEIFDDQFSVERPDGSNFTLKIRSTKLEDSAMYFCASSDQETQYFGAGTRLSVL.

J is TRBJ1-1 and V is TRBV4-2, with 9 bases matching TRBD1. The CDR3 has 14 amino acids. Germline CDR1 is LGHNA and CDR2 is YNFKEQ. V was pared by 6 bases and J by 6 bases, with 8 bases of the junction left unmatched. The CDR3 loop is CASRRGQGSPEAFF. CDR3 in DNA: TGTGCCAGCAGGAGAGGACAGGGGAGCCCTGAAGCTTTCTTT.

This sequence joins TRBV2 and TRBJ1-5, with a weak D call TRBD1 (6 bases). Germline CDR1 is SNHLY and CDR2 is FYNNEI. The CDR3 length is 12 residues. Between the trimmed V and J ends, which lost 6 bases and 15 bases, there was a span of 18 bases. The CDR3: CASRDHRDLGHF. The CDR3 DNA sequence: TGTGCCAGCAGAGACCACAGGGATTTGGGGCATTTT.

This clone was counted between two and nine times. The chain combines TRBV18 with TRBJ1-2; tentatively, D is TRBD1 (6 bases). Trimming removed 2 bases at V and 2 bases at J, with 6 bases between. The CDR3 is 13 residues long. Per germline, CDR1 KGHSH and CDR2 LQKENI. The CDR3, as DNA: TGTGCCAGCTCACCAACAGGGAACTATGGCTACACCTTC. It yields the protein CASSPTGNYGYTF. The complete variable domain, with remaining parts taken from reference TRBV18 and TRBJ1-2, reads NAGVMQNPRHLVRRRGQEARLRCSPMKGHSHVYWYRQLPEEGLKFMVYLQKENIIDESGMPKERFSAEFPKEGPSILRIQQVVRGDSAAYFCASSPTGNYGYTFGSGTRLTVV.

This chain uses TRBV28 with TRBJ1-2; 7 bases map to TRBD1. The J segment lost 5 bases and the V segment lost 7 bases, leaving 10 bases of the junction unmatched. The length of the CDR3 is 14 residues. CDR1 and CDR2 from the germline V gene are MDHEN and SYDVKM. The CDR3 sequence: CASTPYRGLYGYTF. CDR3 DNA sequence: TGTGCCAGCACCCCGTACAGGGGACTGTATGGCTACACCTTC.

This sequence joins TRBV19 and TRBJ2-1; 9 bases agree with TRBD1. The V gene end was trimmed by 3 bases and the J gene end by 8 bases; junction bases not matched to a gene: 8. The CDR3 is made up of 15 amino acids. From germline, CDR1 is LNHDA and CDR2 SQIVND (reference sequence). CDR3 sequence reads: CASSISGQGRDEQFF. Here the CDR3 DNA reads TGTGCCAGTAGTATTAGTGGACAGGGGAGAGATGAGCAGTTCTTC.

The CDR3 sequence is CASSLGTRTNEQFF. In nucleotides, the CDR3 is TGTGCCAGCAGCCTAGGGACTAGGACCAATGAGCAGTTCTTC. The rearrangement links TRBV9 to TRBJ2-1; 8 bases line up with TRBD2. The CDR3 loop spans 14 amino acids. V gave up 4 bases and J gave up 6 bases; unmatched junction bases: 6. Germline CDR1 and CDR2: SGDLS and YYNGEE. Full variable domain (remainder filled in from reference TRBV9 and TRBJ2-1): DSGVTQTPKHLITATGQRVTLRCSPRSGDLSVYWYQQSLDQGLQFLIQYYNGEERAKGNILERFSAQQFPDLHSELNLSSLELGDSALYFCASSLGTRTNEQFFGPGTRLTVL.

This chain uses TRBV27 with TRBJ2-2, with D possibly matching TRBD1 (5 bases). Trimming cost V 7 bases and J 6 bases, with 12 bases left between them. CDR3 length: 13 residues. Per the germline V gene, CDR1 is MNHEY and CDR2 is SMNVEV (reference sequence). The CDR3 DNA is TGTGCCAGCACCGACAGAGCGTCCGGGGAGCTGTTTTTT. Amino acids: CASTDRASGELFF.

The chain is built from TRBV2 and TRBJ1-4; TRBD1 aligns across 10 bases. V was pared by 10 bases and J by 8 bases, with 4 bases of the junction left unmatched. This CDR3 contains 12 residues. Germline V gene lookup returns CDR1 SNHLY and CDR2 FYNNEI. The CDR3 nucleotides read TGTGCCACCGGGACAGGGGTCGAAAAACTGTTTTTT. Translation: CATGTGVEKLFF.

This clone was observed once. The V call is TRBV28, the J call TRBJ2-7; TRBD1 matches at 11 bases. The germline CDR1 and CDR2 sequences are MDHEN and SYDVKM. J lost 3 bases, V lost 8 bases, and 9 bases had no gene match. There are 15 residues in the CDR3. CDR3 amino acids: CASYPHGTGGYEQYF. For the CDR3, the DNA is TGTGCCAGCTACCCTCACGGGACAGGGGGCTACGAGCAGTACTTC. Full variable domain (outside the CDR3, taken from reference TRBV28 and TRBJ2-7): DVKVTQSSRYLVKRTGEKVFLECVQDMDHENMFWYRQDPGLGLRLIYFSYDVKMKEKGDIPEGYSVSREKKERFSLILESASTNQTSMYLCASYPHGTGGYEQYFGPGTRLTVT.

This sequence joins TRBV5-1 and TRBJ2-2; 7 bases match TRBD2. CDR1 is SGHRS and CDR2 is YFSETQ in the germline V gene. The J segment lost 5 bases and the V segment lost 4 bases, leaving 8 bases of the junction unmatched. The CDR3 runs 15 residues. The CDR3 bases are TGCGCCAGCAGCATCGGGCTAGCGGAAACCGGGGAGCTGTTTTTT. Its translation: CASSIGLAETGELFF. Full variable domain (outside the CDR3, taken from reference TRBV5-1 and TRBJ2-2): KAGVTQTPRYLIKTRGQQVTLSCSPISGHRSVSWYQQTPGQGLQFLFEYFSETQRNKGNFPGRFSGRQFSNSRSEMNVSTLELGDSALYLCASSIGLAETGELFFGEGSRLTVL.

The chain joins TRBV7-2 to TRBJ2-3, with 11 bases fitting TRBD2. V lost 1 base, J lost 3 bases, and 3 bases stayed unmatched. The CDR3 is 16 residues long. Germline lookup yields CDR1 SGHTA and CDR2 FQGNSA. CDR3 DNA sequence: TGTGCCAGCAGCTTAGTAGCGGGAGGGAGTACAGATACGCAGTATTTT. Amino acid sequence: CASSLVAGGSTDTQYF. Combining the CDR3 with reference TRBV7-2 and TRBJ2-3 gives the whole variable domain GAGVSQSPSNKVTEKGKDVELRCDPISGHTALYWYRQSLGQGLEFLIYFQGNSAPDKSGLPSDRFSAERTGGSVSTLTIQRTQQEDSAVYLCASSLVAGGSTDTQYFGPGTRLTVL.